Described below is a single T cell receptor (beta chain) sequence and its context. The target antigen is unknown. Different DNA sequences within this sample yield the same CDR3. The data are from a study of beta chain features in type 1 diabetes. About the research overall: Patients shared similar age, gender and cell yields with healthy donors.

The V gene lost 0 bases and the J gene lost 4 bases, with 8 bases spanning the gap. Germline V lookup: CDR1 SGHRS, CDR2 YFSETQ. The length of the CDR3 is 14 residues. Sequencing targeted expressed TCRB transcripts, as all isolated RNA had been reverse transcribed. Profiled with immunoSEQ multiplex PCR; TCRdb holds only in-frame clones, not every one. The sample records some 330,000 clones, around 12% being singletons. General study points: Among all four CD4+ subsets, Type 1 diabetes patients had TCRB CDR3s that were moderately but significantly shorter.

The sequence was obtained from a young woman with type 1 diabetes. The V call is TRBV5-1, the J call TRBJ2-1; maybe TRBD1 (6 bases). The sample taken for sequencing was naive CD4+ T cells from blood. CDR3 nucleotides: TGCGCCAGCAGCTTGGGACAGGATTACAATGAGCAGTTCTTC. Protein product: CASSLGQDYNEQFF.